Listed here are 27 T cell receptor beta chains from one sample, sequenced in a study of T cell responses to AZD1222 COVID-19 vaccine. Only in-frame clones appear in the TCRdb table, and some are missing; sequencing was by immunoSEQ multiplex PCR. The repertoire holds under 200,000 clones, with around nine tenths as singletons. Source: peripheral blood, taken 28 days after the second dose of the MenACWY control vaccine. All receptors come from an adult who received the MenACWY meningococcal vaccine as a control.

This clone showed up just once. The chain's CDR3 is CASSQGGLGSYGYTF. The DNA for the CDR3 is TGCGCCAGCAGCCAAGGGGGCCTTGGGAGTTATGGCTACACCTTC. The chain is built from TRBV4-3 and TRBJ1-2; D is possibly TRBD1 (5 bases). This CDR3 has 15 residues. V lost 1 base to trimming and J lost 5 bases, with 14 bases between them. The V gene's germline CDR1 is LGHNA and CDR2 YSLEER.

The chain uses TRBV28 and TRBJ2-2, with 8 positions matching TRBD1. The germline V gene has CDR1 MDHEN and CDR2 SYDVKM. The CDR3 length is 15 residues. With 7 bases clipped from V and 4 bases from J, the junction kept 8 bases outside the gene matches. The CDR3, as DNA: TGTGCCAGCAACCGCCGGACAGGGAGCACCGGGGAGCTGTTTTTT. This codes for CASNRRTGSTGELFF. The full variable domain, in which reference TRBV28 and TRBJ2-2 provide the parts outside the CDR3, is DVKVTQSSRYLVKRTGEKVFLECVQDMDHENMFWYRQDPGLGLRLIYFSYDVKMKEKGDIPEGYSVSREKKERFSLILESASTNQTSMYLCASNRRTGSTGELFFGEGSRLTVL.

This chain links TRBV6-5 with TRBJ2-7; weak D call: TRBD2 (6 bases). Trimming shortened V by 9 bases and J by 3 bases, and 18 bases separated the two germline ends. Germline CDR1 is MNHEY and CDR2 is SVGAGI. The CDR3 extends over 14 amino acids. CDR3 in DNA: TGTGCCAGTGGTTTGCAGGGAGGTTACTACGAGCAGTACTTC. As protein: CASGLQGGYYEQYF.

For this clone: One junction end disagrees with the germline gene, perhaps due to a read error. The gene calls are TRBV7-7 and TRBJ1-3; D is undetermined. From germline, CDR1 is SSHAT and CDR2 FNYEAQ (reference sequence). The CDR3 runs to 14 residues. CDR3 protein: CASSPGLGGNTIYF. For the CDR3, the DNA is TGTGCTAGCAGCCCCGGTCTCGGGGGAAACACCATATATTTT.

The chain joins TRBV7-8 to TRBJ1-5; no clear D gene. Germline CDR1 and CDR2: SGHVS and FQNEAQ. The CDR3 has 16 residues. The V and J ends lost 2 bases and 0 bases respectively, with 11 bases between them. CDR3: CASSLMMRYSNQPQHF. In DNA form, the CDR3 reads TGTGCCAGCAGCTTAATGATGCGTTATAGCAATCAGCCCCAGCATTTT.

Only a few counts were recorded for this clone. This chain joins TRBV21-1 and TRBJ1-4; the table calls TRBD1, which could not be checked here. TRBV21-1 is an annotated pseudogene. This CDR3 has 15 amino acids. The CDR3 DNA reads TGTGCCAGCAGCAAAGGTGAGGGGGCGAAGAAAAAACTGTTTTTT. Residues: CASSKGEGAKKKLFF.

V gene TRBV5-1 combines with J gene TRBJ2-1, with D perhaps matching TRBD1 (6 bases). Germline V gene lookup returns CDR1 SGHRS and CDR2 YFSETQ. Trimming took 4 bases from V and 7 from J, leaving 15 bases between them. This CDR3 is 14 amino acids long. The CDR3 protein is CASSHSPQGNEQFF. CDR3 nucleotides: TGCGCCAGCAGCCACTCCCCTCAGGGGAATGAGCAGTTCTTC. Full variable domain (outside the CDR3, taken from reference TRBV5-1 and TRBJ2-1): KAGVTQTPRYLIKTRGQQVTLSCSPISGHRSVSWYQQTPGQGLQFLFEYFSETQRNKGNFPGRFSGRQFSNSRSEMNVSTLELGDSALYLCASSHSPQGNEQFFGPGTRLTVL.

The rearrangement joins TRBV27 to TRBJ2-1; no definite D call. CDR3 size: 13 residues. V was cut by 6 bases and J by 4 bases, with 10 bases left in between. Germline V gene lookup returns CDR1 MNHEY and CDR2 SMNVEV (reference sequence). In nucleotides, the CDR3 is TGTGCCAGCAGCCCCCGTTTTTACAATGAGCAGTTCTTC. This translates into CASSPRFYNEQFF.

The genes are TRBV28 and TRBJ2-7; the match to TRBD2 covers 8 bases. This CDR3 is 14 amino acids long. V was clipped by 5 bases and J by 7 bases; unmatched bases: 10. CDR1 is MDHEN, CDR2 SYDVKM, per germline. The chain's CDR3 is CASSPPGTSGEQYF. CDR3 in DNA: TGTGCCAGCAGTCCTCCCGGGACTAGTGGGGAGCAGTACTTC.

This chain connects TRBV11-3 to TRBJ2-1; D is perhaps TRBD2 (5 bases). CDR3 length: 16 amino acids. The V end lost 4 bases, the J end lost 7 bases, and 20 bases lay between the germline ends. Germline values: CDR1 SGHNT, CDR2 YENEEA. The CDR3 region has the DNA TGTGCCAGCAGCTCAAGCTCTGGGAGTCCTTGGAATGAGCAGTTCTTC. Translated, it gives CASSSSSGSPWNEQFF.

Comments on this clone: The sample has other DNA sequences that encode this CDR3 too. The rearrangement uses TRBV5-1 and TRBJ1-2; TRBD1 matches at 9 bases. Per germline, CDR1 SGHRS and CDR2 YFSETQ. The V and J ends lost 4 bases and 3 bases, in that order; junction bases with no gene match: 7. The CDR3 sequence is 15 residues long. CDR3 DNA sequence: TGCGCCAGCAGCCCTTTACAGGGGGCGGACTATGGCTACACCTTC. It specifies CASSPLQGADYGYTF.

The V and J genes are TRBV29-1 and TRBJ2-3; weak D call: TRBD2 (7 bases). The V end lost 4 bases, the J end lost 4 bases, and 9 bases lay between the germline ends. Germline V gives CDR1 SQVTM, CDR2 ANQGSEA. There are 12 residues in the CDR3. CDR3 sequence: CSVGGGPDTQYF. CDR3 nucleotide sequence: TGCAGCGTTGGGGGGGGCCCAGATACGCAGTATTTT.

V usage is TRBV20-1 and J usage is TRBJ1-5; D is uncertain. The CDR3 is 17 amino acids. The V gene's germline CDR1 is DFQATT and CDR2 SNEGSKA (reference sequence). Trimming stripped 3 bases from V and 0 bases from J, with 18 bases between. As DNA, the CDR3 is TGCAGTGCTAGTGGGGAGCCCGGACGGGATAGCAATCAGCCCCAGCATTTT. Its protein product is CSASGEPGRDSNQPQHF.

The gene calls are TRBV9 and TRBJ1-1; D is undetermined. V lost 4 bases and J lost 4, with 14 bases in between. The CDR3 extends over 14 amino acids. Germline CDR1 reads SGDLS; CDR2 reads YYNGEE. CDR3 in amino acids: CASSRTRSATEAFF. The CDR3 coding sequence is TGTGCCAGCAGCCGAACCCGGTCGGCCACTGAAGCTTTCTTT.

The rearrangement uses TRBV28 and TRBJ2-1, with TRBD2 matching over 9 bases. The ends lost 3 bases at V and 6 bases at J; junction bases unmatched: 3. CDR1 is MDHEN, CDR2 SYDVKM, per germline. The CDR3 has 14 residues. Here the CDR3 reads CASSFWREGNEQFF. CDR3 nucleotide sequence: TGTGCCAGCAGTTTTTGGCGGGAGGGCAATGAGCAGTTCTTC.

The rearrangement links TRBV29-1 to TRBJ2-1, with a tentative D call TRBD1 (7 bases). CDR1 is SQVTM and CDR2 is ANQGSEA in the germline V gene. Trimming left V 3 bases short and J 7 bases short, with 10 bases between. CDR3 length: 12 amino acids. The CDR3, as DNA: TGCAGCGTTGAGCCAGGGGGGAATGAGCAGTTCTTC. Amino acids: CSVEPGGNEQFF.

V gene TRBV7-8 combines with J gene TRBJ1-2; a possible D gene is TRBD1 (6 bases). The CDR3 is made up of 15 amino acids. Trimming took off 1 base at V and 0 bases at J, with 9 bases between the two ends. Germline V gene sequence: CDR1 SGHVS, CDR2 FQNEAQ. The CDR3 protein is CASSLGAGANYGYTF. In DNA, the CDR3 is TGTGCCAGCAGCTTAGGGGCAGGGGCTAACTATGGCTACACCTTC.

The chain has TRBV19 and TRBJ2-2; D uncertain. Germline CDR1 is LNHDA and CDR2 is SQIVND (reference sequence). V lost 2 bases and J 8 bases, leaving 15 bases between the germline ends. The CDR3 loop spans 15 amino acids. The CDR3 nucleotides are TGTGCCAGTAGTATACCCCAGTCACCCGTAGGGGAGCTGTTTTTT. Translating it yields CASSIPQSPVGELFF.

The rearrangement uses TRBV5-1 and TRBJ1-4, with no clear D. The CDR3 is 16 amino acids. V was cut by 0 bases and J by 0 bases, with 9 bases left in between. Germline-derived CDR1 and CDR2 are SGHRS and YFSETQ. The CDR3 spells CASSLGPESTNEKLFF. DNA of the CDR3: TGCGCCAGCAGCTTGGGTCCGGAGTCAACTAATGAAAAACTGTTTTTT.

The J gene is TRBJ2-7, the V gene TRBV12-5; 8 nucleotides line up with TRBD2. V lost 4 bases to trimming and J lost 1 base; unmatched junction nucleotides: 3. This CDR3 is 14 amino acids long. From germline, CDR1 is LGHNT and CDR2 FRNRAP. Here the CDR3 reads CASGSTSESYEQYF. CDR3 nucleotides: TGTGCTAGTGGTTCGACTAGCGAGTCCTACGAGCAGTACTTC.

This sequence joins TRBV6-5 and TRBJ1-1; D might be TRBD1 (5 bases). Trimming removed 5 bases at V and 3 bases at J, with 10 bases between. This CDR3 has 13 residues. Germline V gene sequence: CDR1 MNHEY, CDR2 SVGAGI. Here the CDR3 DNA reads TGTGCCAGCAGTAACGACAGACACACTGAAGCTTTCTTT. Its translation: CASSNDRHTEAFF.

The rearrangement joins TRBV4-2 to TRBJ1-6; 8 bases line up with TRBD1. CDR1 and CDR2 from the germline V gene are LGHNA and YNFKEQ. After removal of 4 bases from V and 8 bases from J, the junction contained 7 bases not matched to a gene. The CDR3 spans 15 residues. The CDR3 nucleotides are TGTGCCAGCAGCCCACCGGGACAGGCTTATTCACCCCTCCACTTT. It encodes CASSPPGQAYSPLHF.

The chain uses TRBV11-3 and TRBJ1-6, with 11 bases matching TRBD1. The CDR3 has 15 residues. Germline V gene sequence: CDR1 SGHNT, CDR2 YENEEA. The V and J ends lost 4 bases and 8 bases, in that order; junction bases with no gene match: 4. The CDR3 DNA is TGTGCCAGCAGCTCGATGGGACAGGGGGATTCACCCCTCCACTTT. The encoded protein is CASSSMGQGDSPLHF.

The rearrangement uses TRBV7-4 and TRBJ1-4, with a weak D call TRBD1 (6 bases). Germline CDR1 and CDR2: SGHVT and SQSDAQ. The CDR3 consists of 21 residues. With 4 bases removed from V and 0 bases from J, the gap between germline ends came to 27 bases. The CDR3 is CASSSFPTGHKGLSTNEKLFF. CDR3 nucleotide sequence: TGTGCCAGCAGCTCTTTTCCTACGGGACATAAGGGACTATCAACTAATGAAAAACTGTTTTTT.

The chain employs TRBV14 and TRBJ1-3; D is perhaps TRBD1 (5 bases). From germline, CDR1 is SGHDN and CDR2 FVKESK. Trimming cost V 0 bases and J 2 bases, with 11 bases left between them. The CDR3 sequence is 16 residues long. CDR3 nucleotide sequence: TGTGCCAGCAGCCAAGATTGGGGGTATCCTGGAAACACCATATATTTT. It translates to CASSQDWGYPGNTIYF.

This rearrangement joins TRBV27 to TRBJ2-2; 7 nucleotides agree with TRBD2. CDR1 is MNHEY, CDR2 SMNVEV, per germline (reference sequence). This CDR3 comprises 17 residues. Trimming removed 3 bases from V and 4 bases from J; junction bases left unmatched: 11. CDR3 residues: CASSFFGVAGFTGELFF. The CDR3 DNA follows: TGTGCCAGCAGTTTTTTCGGGGTAGCGGGTTTCACCGGGGAGCTGTTTTTT.

This chain uses TRBV7-2 with TRBJ2-5; 14 bases line up with TRBD2. CDR1 and CDR2 from the germline V gene are SGHTA and FQGNSA. Unmatched junction bases numbered 3, after V lost 5 bases and J lost 1 base. The CDR3 is 16 amino acids. The CDR3: CASSPGLAGVQETQYF. Here the CDR3 DNA reads TGTGCCAGCAGCCCGGGACTAGCGGGAGTCCAAGAGACCCAGTACTTC.